This T cell receptor beta chain was obtained from a study of blood T cells in healthy people across ages. The sample holds a few counts of this clonotype. CDR3 length: 19 amino acids. Germline loops: CDR1 DFQATT, CDR2 SNEGSKA (reference sequence). V gave up 6 bases and J gave up 2 bases, with 31 bases separating them. Next came a second PCR, run for about 6 to 11 cycles, which used a sample-barcoded 5' primer along with a J-beta primer mix. A template-switch adaptor containing 12 random nucleotides labeled each cDNA molecule. Any given sample supplied a minimum of 2.5 million CDR3-containing paired-end reads. TCRdb processed the 5' RACE reads anew with MiXCR; each CDR3 protein has one entry. The top ten clones hold 20% of a sample with 730,000 or so distinct CDR3 sequences, about 42% of them seen once.

The specimen was blood. The clonotype comes from a woman in her sixties in good health. The J gene is TRBJ1-2, the V gene TRBV20-1, with D possibly TRBD1 on 6 matching bases. The CDR3 protein is CSAVGGLRQGKGRNYGYTF. The CDR3, as DNA: TGCAGTGCAGTGGGGGGGCTGCGTCAGGGAAAGGGGAGAAACTATGGCTACACCTTC.